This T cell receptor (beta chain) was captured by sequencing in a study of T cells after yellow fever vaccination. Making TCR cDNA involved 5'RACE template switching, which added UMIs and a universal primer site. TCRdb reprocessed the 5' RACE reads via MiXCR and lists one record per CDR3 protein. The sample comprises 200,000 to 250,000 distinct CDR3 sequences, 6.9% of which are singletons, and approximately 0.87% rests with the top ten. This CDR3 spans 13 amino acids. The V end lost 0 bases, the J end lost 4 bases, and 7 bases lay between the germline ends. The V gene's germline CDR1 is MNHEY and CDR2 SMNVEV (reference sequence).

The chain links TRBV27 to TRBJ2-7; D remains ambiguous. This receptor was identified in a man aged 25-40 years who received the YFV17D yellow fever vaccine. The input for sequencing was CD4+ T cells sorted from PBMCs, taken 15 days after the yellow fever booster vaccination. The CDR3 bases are TGTGCCAGCAGTTTATCCCCTCAGTACGAGCAGTACTTC. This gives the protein CASSLSPQYEQYF.